The 9 T cell receptor beta chains listed next were all sequenced from one sample in a study of regulatory T cells in long-lasting Graves disease. TCR beta libraries were built with iRepertoire HTBI primers and Arm-PCR of CDR3 regions. TCRdb reanalysed the multiplex PCR reads using MiXCR and keeps one entry per CDR3 protein. Counted here are hundreds of thousands of distinct CDR3 sequences, roughly a fifth occurring once; the ten biggest clones make up roughly 13%. Time point noted: persistent/refractory GD, antithyroid drugs over 5 years with positive TRAb. RNA extracted from PBMCs served as the sequencing template. Sample: peripheral blood mononuclear cells (PBMCs), taken when the disease was refractory, from a patient treated with antithyroid drugs. These receptors all stem from a female donor with Graves disease.

In its sample, this clonotype was seen a few times. The chain has TRBV6-1 and TRBJ2-5, with D perhaps TRBD1 (5 bases). Trimming took off 11 bases at V and 2 bases at J, with 12 bases between the two ends. The CDR3 consists of 12 residues. CDR1 and CDR2 (germline): MNHNS, SASEGT. The CDR3 DNA reads as TGTGCCGGGCTTGACAGACAAGAGACCCAGTACTTC. Translating gives CAGLDRQETQYF.

This chain joins TRBV6-1 and TRBJ2-7; D is perhaps TRBD2 (5 bases). The germline V gene encodes CDR1 MNHNS and CDR2 SASEGT. The CDR3 has 16 amino acids. The V and J ends lost 6 bases and 2 bases respectively, with 20 bases between them. The CDR3 DNA reads TGTGCCAGCAGCCCCGGGGAGAGGAAGTTTCCCTACGAGCAGTACTTC. Residues: CASSPGERKFPYEQYF.

A few counts support this clonotype. The chain uses TRBV5-1 and TRBJ2-6; TRBD1 agrees at 9 bases. The CDR3 is 17 residues long. Germline CDR1 and CDR2: SGHRS and YFSETQ. V dropped 4 bases and J dropped 2; count of bases not matched to a gene: 7. In DNA form, the CDR3 reads TGCGCCAGCAGCACGGGACAGGGAGCGGCTGGGGCCAACGTCCTGACTTTC. Translating gives CASSTGQGAAGANVLTF.

This clonotype was counted between two and nine times. The genes are TRBV5-1 and TRBJ2-7, with D maybe TRBD1 (5 bases). The germline CDR1 and CDR2 sequences are SGHRS and YFSETQ. The CDR3 runs 16 residues. V lost 0 bases and J lost 5, with 18 bases in between. The CDR3 DNA sequence: TGCGCCAGCAGCTTGGAAACGTTTAGGGGTAGGGACGAGCAGTACTTC. It yields the protein CASSLETFRGRDEQYF.

This clonotype appeared many times. It is unclear where the CDR3 begins or ends on the DNA, so no DNA is shown, and the CDR3 is as TCRdb lists it. CDR3 sequence reads: CASSSSKGGGLFF. The V gene is TRBV6-5, the J gene TRBJ1-4; TRBD1 is taken as the D call from the table, unchecked against the DNA. The CDR3 spans 13 amino acids, including both terminal residues. The germline V gene encodes CDR1 MNHEY and CDR2 SVGAGI.

The chain recombines TRBV30 with TRBJ2-6; weak D call: TRBD2 (6 bases). This CDR3 is built from 15 residues. Trimming stripped 3 bases from V and 4 bases from J, with 13 bases between. CDR1 is GTSNPN and CDR2 is SVGIG in the germline V gene (reference sequence). CDR3 residues: CAWRVGGFGANVLTF. The CDR3 nucleotides read TGTGCCTGGAGGGTAGGAGGGTTCGGGGCCAACGTCCTGACTTTC.

This clonotype showed up just a few times. The rearrangement links TRBV6-5 to TRBJ2-5, with a possible D match to TRBD1 (6 bases). Germline V gene data show CDR1 as MNHEY and CDR2 as SVGAGI. V lost 0 bases to trimming and J lost 5 bases, with 13 bases between them. CDR3 length equals 15 residues. The DNA for the CDR3 is TGTGCCAGCAGTTACTCTGGGGGCGAGTTGGAGACCCAGTACTTC. This encodes CASSYSGGELETQYF.

This clonotype was recorded many times. The chain joins TRBV28 to TRBJ2-5; D possibly matches TRBD1 or TRBD2 (6 bases each). The CDR3 covers 15 residues. From germline, CDR1 is MDHEN and CDR2 SYDVKM. The ends were cut back, 3 bases at V and 5 bases at J, with 16 bases in the middle. CDR3 DNA: TGTGCCAGCAGTTTGTGGGGGGCTCCGGTGGAGACCCAGTACTTC. As protein: CASSLWGAPVETQYF. The whole variable domain, filled in from reference TRBV28 and TRBJ2-5, reads DVKVTQSSRYLVKRTGEKVFLECVQDMDHENMFWYRQDPGLGLRLIYFSYDVKMKEKGDIPEGYSVSREKKERFSLILESASTNQTSMYLCASSLWGAPVETQYFGPGTRLLVL.

This clonotype was observed at least ten times. V gene TRBV28 combines with J gene TRBJ2-7; tentative D call: TRBD2 (6 bases). The CDR3 length is 12 residues. The germline CDR1 and CDR2 sequences are MDHEN and SYDVKM. The germline V and J ends were trimmed by 11 bases and 6 bases, with 17 bases remaining between them. This chain's CDR3 is CAVNGGSGEQYF. The CDR3 DNA is TGTGCCGTCAACGGAGGGTCAGGCGAGCAGTACTTC. The full variable domain, its missing parts supplied by reference TRBV28 and TRBJ2-7, is DVKVTQSSRYLVKRTGEKVFLECVQDMDHENMFWYRQDPGLGLRLIYFSYDVKMKEKGDIPEGYSVSREKKERFSLILESASTNQTSMYLCAVNGGSGEQYFGPGTRLTVT.